A selection of T cell receptor beta chains follows, all from one sample in a study of Ad26.COV2.S vaccination and SARS-CoV-2 variants. Sequencing used immunoSEQ multiplex PCR; TCRdb keeps in-frame clones, though not all of them. The sample records tens of thousands of clones, less than 85% being singletons. This specimen consisted of peripheral blood, obtained after recovery from COVID-19. Receptors were obtained from a human donor who had recovered from COVID-19. CDR3s leave out the opening cysteine and the closing phenylalanine or tryptophan. Fields, in order: J gene, V gene, CDR3 protein.

TRBJ2-1 | TRBV28 | ASSLPRGNEQF
TRBJ1-1 | TRBV6-5 | ASNGNTEAF
TRBJ1-3 | TRBV5-5 | ASSLGTGSGNTIY
TRBJ1-5 | TRBV3-1/TRBV3-2 | ASSQGDRGRPQH
TRBJ2-7 | TRBV5-1 | ASSPTPGPPSYEQY
TRBJ2-7 | TRBV4-3 | ASSQGNSGSYEQY
TRBJ1-1 | TRBV4-1 | ASSQDEGAYTEAF
TRBJ2-5 | TRBV7-6 | ASSFSGGKETQY
TRBJ2-1 | TRBV18 | ASSPGQWGHGDNEQF
TRBJ1-3 | TRBV7-2 | ASSLGSPRGNTIY
TRBJ2-3 | TRBV6-1 | ASRETQREWEDTQY
TRBJ1-1 | TRBV29-1 | SVEKFQVF